The 30 T cell receptor beta chains below come from one sample, sequenced in a study of T cell repertoires in ileal Crohn's disease. Sample time point: neoterminal ileum biopsy at postoperative endoscopy, about 6 months after surgery. Sequencing was performed with immunoSEQ multiplex PCR; in TCRdb, only in-frame clones are kept and a portion is missing. Of about 59,000 clones in the sample, 85% to 90% were seen once. The sequenced sample was ileal tissue. All receptors derive from an adult with Crohn's disease.

The J gene is TRBJ1-3, the V gene TRBV15; 8 nucleotides line up with TRBD1. Losses at the gene ends were 0 bases for V and 1 base for J; bases not matched to a gene: 14. This CDR3 contains 20 residues. Germline CDR1 is LNHNV and CDR2 is YYDKDF (reference sequence). The CDR3 DNA is TGTGCCACCAGCAGAGAAGGGGCAGTAGGTCGGGACAGGTCTGGAAACACCATATATTTT. It translates to CATSREGAVGRDRSGNTIYF.

The chain carries TRBV19 and TRBJ1-2, with no clear D. V lost 11 bases and J 2 bases, leaving 9 bases between the germline ends. The CDR3 has 11 amino acids. The germline V gene encodes CDR1 LNHDA and CDR2 SQIVND (reference sequence). The CDR3 sequence: CAGYRNYGYTF. The CDR3 DNA follows: TGTGCCGGGTACAGAAACTATGGCTACACCTTC.

The rearrangement uses TRBV6-5 and TRBJ2-2; D is unclear. This CDR3 contains 14 residues. V lost 7 bases to trimming and J lost 4 bases, with 13 bases between them. Germline V lookup: CDR1 MNHEY, CDR2 SVGAGI. The CDR3 loop reads CASNPPGFTGELFF. CDR3 DNA: TGTGCCAGCAATCCCCCCGGTTTCACCGGGGAGCTGTTTTTT.

This chain joins TRBV9 and TRBJ2-1; 8 bases agree with TRBD2. Germline-derived CDR1 and CDR2 are SGDLS and YYNGEE. V was pared by 1 base and J by 3 bases, with 6 bases of the junction left unmatched. The CDR3 has 16 amino acids. The DNA of the CDR3 is TGTGCCAGCAGCGTATCAGCGGGAGTGGGCTACAATGAGCAGTTCTTC. Amino acids: CASSVSAGVGYNEQFF.

This chain uses TRBV7-2 with TRBJ2-5; D gene uncertain. There are 13 residues in the CDR3. Germline V gives CDR1 SGHTA, CDR2 FQGNSA. V shed 1 base and J shed 4 bases, with 7 bases lying between them. CDR3 amino acids: CASSLGQSETQYF. The CDR3, as DNA: TGTGCCAGCAGCTTAGGGCAGTCAGAGACCCAGTACTTC.

In this sample, this clone turned up a few times. The genes are TRBV19 and TRBJ1-1; TRBD1 matches at 8 bases. CDR3 length equals 15 residues. Trimming cost V 5 bases and J 10 bases; bases outside gene matches: 15. Germline V CDR1 and CDR2: LNHDA, SQIVND (reference sequence). CDR3 loop: CASSSSWGQGARAFF. CDR3 nucleotide sequence: TGTGCCAGTAGTTCATCGTGGGGGCAGGGGGCAAGAGCTTTCTTT.

This chain links TRBV19 with TRBJ1-1; TRBD1 is a possible D gene (6 bases). Germline V CDR1 and CDR2: LNHDA, SQIVND (reference sequence). This CDR3 is built from 14 residues. Between the trimmed V and J ends, which lost 5 bases and 2 bases, there was a span of 12 bases. The CDR3 sequence is CASSFGTSNTEAFF. Here the CDR3 DNA reads TGTGCCAGTAGTTTCGGGACATCCAACACTGAAGCTTTCTTT. Filled out from reference TRBV19 and TRBJ1-1, the complete variable domain reads DGGITQSPKYLFRKEGQNVTLSCEQNLNHDAMYWYRQDPGQGLRLIYYSQIVNDFQKGDIAEGYSVSREKKESFPLTVTSAQKNPTAFYLCASSFGTSNTEAFFGQGTRLTVV.

A single count supports this clone. The J gene is TRBJ2-2, the V gene TRBV9; D is ambiguous. There are 14 residues in the CDR3. Germline V gives CDR1 SGDLS, CDR2 YYNGEE. The V gene lost 4 bases and the J gene lost 4 bases, with 11 bases spanning the gap. The CDR3 DNA reads TGTGCCAGCAGCCCCCGACCAGGCACCGGGGAGCTGTTTTTT. Protein: CASSPRPGTGELFF.

This sequence joins TRBV29-1 and TRBJ1-1, with D possibly TRBD1 on 5 matching bases. From germline, CDR1 is SQVTM and CDR2 ANQGSEA. This CDR3 contains 10 residues. Trimming cost V 7 bases and J 8 bases, with 11 bases left between them. The CDR3 bases are TGCAGCGGGGGGAGGAACGAAGCTTTCTTT. Protein: CSGGRNEAFF.

V is TRBV5-1 and J is TRBJ2-3; no definite D call. CDR1 and CDR2 from the germline V gene are SGHRS and YFSETQ. The CDR3 has 15 amino acids. The V end lost 1 base, the J end lost 2 bases, and 11 bases lay between the germline ends. The CDR3 loop is CASSLSASPTDTQYF. CDR3 nucleotides: TGCGCCAGCAGCTTGAGCGCCAGCCCCACAGATACGCAGTATTTT.

The chain links TRBV7-8 to TRBJ1-5, with a tentative D call TRBD1 (6 bases). This CDR3 has 14 amino acids. The V gene's germline CDR1 is SGHVS and CDR2 FQNEAQ. V was cut by 6 bases and J by 5 bases, with 14 bases left in between. The CDR3 here is CASRSAQGHQPQHF. In nucleotides, the CDR3 is TGTGCCAGCAGATCTGCACAGGGCCATCAGCCCCAGCATTTT.

In DNA form, the CDR3 reads TGCGCCAGTTACGGGACACCGCTTGGCTACACCTTC. It is translated as CASYGTPLGYTF. The chain couples TRBV5-1 to TRBJ1-2, with TRBD1 as a possible D gene (6 bases). CDR1 and CDR2 (germline): SGHRS, YFSETQ. With 8 bases removed from V and 7 bases from J, the gap between germline ends came to 15 bases. The length of the CDR3 is 12 residues.

This clone was recorded once. The rearrangement joins TRBV15 to TRBJ1-2; 10 bases fit TRBD1. The CDR3 loop spans 16 amino acids. Germline CDR1 is LNHNV and CDR2 is YYDKDF (reference sequence). V dropped 0 bases and J dropped 8; count of bases not matched to a gene: 9. The CDR3 protein is CATSRDRSRDRGGYTF. In nucleotides, the CDR3 is TGTGCCACCAGCAGAGATCGAAGCCGGGACAGGGGCGGCTACACCTTC.

This chain uses TRBV14 with TRBJ1-2; maybe TRBD1 (5 bases). The germline V gene has CDR1 SGHDN and CDR2 FVKESK. V lost 4 bases to trimming and J lost 6 bases, with 12 bases between them. The length of the CDR3 is 13 residues. The CDR3 region is CASSPRARDGYTF. The CDR3 DNA sequence: TGTGCCAGCAGCCCCCGGGCCAGGGATGGCTACACCTTC.

CDR3 protein: CASRTGIDGTDTQYF. In DNA form, the CDR3 reads TGCGCCAGCAGAACCGGGATTGACGGCACAGATACGCAGTATTTT. The chain recombines TRBV5-1 with TRBJ2-3; a weak D match, TRBD2 (5 bases). V lost 5 bases and J 1 base, leaving 14 bases between the germline ends. CDR3 length: 15 residues. Germline V CDR1 and CDR2: SGHRS, YFSETQ.

The V call is TRBV30, the J call TRBJ1-5, with TRBD1 matching over 8 bases. There are 15 residues in the CDR3. Germline V gives CDR1 GTSNPN, CDR2 SVGIG (reference sequence). V shed 2 bases and J 4 bases; nucleotides not matched to a gene: 7. The CDR3 loop reads CAWSTGGSKNQPQHF. The CDR3 coding sequence is TGTGCCTGGAGTACAGGGGGTTCTAAGAATCAGCCCCAGCATTTT.

The rearrangement links TRBV18 to TRBJ1-4, with D possibly being TRBD1 (6 bases). CDR3 size: 13 residues. Germline lookup yields CDR1 KGHSH and CDR2 LQKENI. With 3 bases removed from V and 10 bases from J, the gap between germline ends came to 12 bases. The CDR3, as DNA: TGTGCCAGCTCACCGGAGGACAGTGGAAAACTGTTTTTT. Translated: CASSPEDSGKLFF.

V usage is TRBV7-6 and J usage is TRBJ1-1, with 9 bases identical to TRBD1. The CDR3 consists of 15 residues. V lost 2 bases and J lost 2; bases outside the gene matches: 3. Germline CDR1 and CDR2: SGHVS and FNYEAQ. CDR3 protein: CASSLKTGGNTEAFF. Here the CDR3 DNA reads TGTGCCAGCAGCTTAAAAACAGGGGGCAACACTGAAGCTTTCTTT.

The chain uses TRBV30 and TRBJ1-6, with 10 bases fitting TRBD1. With 5 bases clipped from V and 7 bases from J, the junction kept 5 bases outside the gene matches. Germline V gene sequence: CDR1 GTSNPN, CDR2 SVGIG (reference sequence). This CDR3 is built from 14 residues. CDR3 amino acids: CAWCSGQGNSPLHF. CDR3 nucleotide sequence: TGTGCCTGGTGTTCGGGACAGGGGAATTCACCCCTCCACTTT.

The chain links TRBV30 to TRBJ2-7; no firm D call. Trimming took 0 bases from V and 1 from J, leaving 7 bases between them. The length of the CDR3 is 13 residues. CDR1 GTSNPN and CDR2 SVGIG come from the germline V gene (reference sequence). The CDR3 DNA follows: TGTGCCTGGAGTGTTGGCGGTTCCTACGAGCAGTACTTC. The encoded protein is CAWSVGGSYEQYF.

The rearrangement joins TRBV6-6 to TRBJ1-1; D unresolved. CDR1 is MNHNY, CDR2 SVGAGI, per germline (reference sequence). This CDR3 is built from 13 residues. Trimming removed 5 bases at V and 5 bases at J, with 12 bases between. The CDR3: CASSSSEGTEAFF. The CDR3 DNA follows: TGTGCCAGCAGTAGTTCGGAGGGAACTGAAGCTTTCTTT.

There are a few counts of this clone. The chain couples TRBV4-1 to TRBJ2-7; D ambiguous. Deletions cut 1 base from V and 6 bases from J, with 13 bases between. The CDR3 spans 14 residues. Germline-derived CDR1 and CDR2 are MGHRA and YSYEKL. The chain's CDR3 is CASSQGALEPEQYF. CDR3 DNA: TGCGCCAGCAGCCAAGGAGCCCTCGAACCCGAGCAGTACTTC.

V usage is TRBV6-1 and J usage is TRBJ2-7, with D possibly TRBD2 on 6 matching bases. Germline V gene lookup returns CDR1 MNHNS and CDR2 SASEGT. Trimming cost V 4 bases and J 7 bases, with 11 bases left between them. CDR3 length equals 12 residues. This CDR3 is CASSGDFREQYF. The CDR3 DNA is TGTGCCAGCAGTGGGGACTTTAGGGAGCAGTACTTC.

On this clone itself: The sample carries other DNA sequences with the same CDR3. The gene calls are TRBV28 and TRBJ1-1; D perhaps matches TRBD1 (5 bases). Trimming removed 5 bases from V and 1 base from J, with 8 bases in between. Germline CDR1 reads MDHEN; CDR2 reads SYDVKM. CDR3 size: 13 residues. The CDR3 loop reads CASSPGGNTEAFF. The DNA of the CDR3 is TGTGCCAGCAGTCCCGGGGGGAACACTGAAGCTTTCTTT. Using reference TRBV28 and TRBJ1-1 for the parts outside the CDR3, the full variable domain is DVKVTQSSRYLVKRTGEKVFLECVQDMDHENMFWYRQDPGLGLRLIYFSYDVKMKEKGDIPEGYSVSREKKERFSLILESASTNQTSMYLCASSPGGNTEAFFGQGTRLTVV.

The J gene is TRBJ2-2, the V gene TRBV5-1; D unclear. CDR1 and CDR2 from the germline V gene are SGHRS and YFSETQ. Trimming shortened V by 0 bases and J by 4 bases, and 4 bases separated the two germline ends. The CDR3 consists of 13 residues. The CDR3 loop is CASSLDFTGELFF. The CDR3 DNA is TGCGCCAGCAGCTTGGACTTCACCGGGGAGCTGTTTTTT. The full variable domain, in which reference TRBV5-1 and TRBJ2-2 provide the parts outside the CDR3, is KAGVTQTPRYLIKTRGQQVTLSCSPISGHRSVSWYQQTPGQGLQFLFEYFSETQRNKGNFPGRFSGRQFSNSRSEMNVSTLELGDSALYLCASSLDFTGELFFGEGSRLTVL.

This clone was found once. The chain couples TRBV2 to TRBJ1-2; the match to TRBD1 covers 9 bases. There are 16 residues in the CDR3. Germline V CDR1 and CDR2: SNHLY, FYNNEI. With V trimmed by 4 bases and J by 8 bases, 14 bases remained unmatched. CDR3 amino acids: CASSVVLGQGEFGYTF. The CDR3, as DNA: TGTGCCAGCAGTGTAGTTTTGGGACAGGGAGAGTTCGGCTACACCTTC.

This clone was recorded only once. V usage is TRBV10-3 and J usage is TRBJ2-1; TRBD1 might be the D (5 bases). Trimming stripped 5 bases from V and 15 bases from J, with 20 bases between. CDR3 length equals 13 residues. The germline CDR1 and CDR2 sequences are ENHRY and SYGVKD. The DNA of the CDR3 is TGTGCCATCAGTAGGTATATACAGGACCAATGGTTCTTC. This translates into CAISRYIQDQWFF.

In its sample, this clone was seen a few times. The J gene is TRBJ1-2, the V gene TRBV7-9; 7 bases map to TRBD1. This CDR3 is built from 16 residues. CDR1 is SEHNR and CDR2 is FQNEAQ in the germline V gene (reference sequence). With V trimmed by 4 bases and J by 2 bases, 10 bases remained unmatched. The DNA of the CDR3 is TGTGCCAGCAGCTCCACCACGGGACAGCTGAACTATGGCTACACCTTC. Amino acids: CASSSTTGQLNYGYTF.

The chain combines TRBV7-8 with TRBJ1-1; TRBD1 might be the D (5 bases). V dropped 0 bases and J dropped 6 bases, with 8 bases sitting between them. CDR3 length equals 13 residues. Per the germline V gene, CDR1 is SGHVS and CDR2 is FQNEAQ. CDR3 nucleotide sequence: TGTGCCAGCAGCTTAGCGGGAGGGGCTGAAGCTTTCTTT. It encodes CASSLAGGAEAFF.

In its sample, this clone was seen once. The V gene is TRBV7-2, the J gene TRBJ2-7; 7 bases match TRBD1. Per the germline V gene, CDR1 is SGHTA and CDR2 is FQGNSA. CDR3 length equals 16 residues. Trimming removed 4 bases from V and 4 bases from J; junction bases left unmatched: 13. CDR3 in DNA: TGTGCCAGCAGCTCCGCAGCCGGGACAGACATTTACGAGCAGTACTTC. This encodes CASSSAAGTDIYEQYF.